This T cell receptor beta chain came from a study of blood T cells in healthy people across ages. Study outcomes and limitations: Unsorted PBMC input precluded a conclusive naive versus antigen-experienced comparison.

Turning to this clonotype: Its antigen remains unidentified.

Germline-derived CDR1 and CDR2 are SGHVS and FQNEAQ. This CDR3 is 15 amino acids long. The J segment lost 6 bases and the V segment lost 1 base, leaving 3 bases of the junction unmatched. Alongside a J-beta primer mix, a sample-barcoded 5' primer served in a second PCR lasting about 6 to 11 cycles. TCRdb re-called the 5' RACE reads through MiXCR, storing one row per CDR3 protein. The sample includes 650,000 to 800,000 distinct CDR3 sequences, around 45% of them seen just once. The TCR originated in a man in his fifties or sixties in good health. Sequencing was performed on blood. V usage is TRBV7-8 and J usage is TRBJ2-1, with 10 bases aligning to TRBD2. CDR3 sequence reads: CASSLVASGGNEQFF. CDR3 DNA: TGTGCCAGCAGCTTAGTCGCTAGCGGGGGCAATGAGCAGTTCTTC.